These T cell receptor beta chains were read from a single sample in a study of CD8 T cells in ankylosing spondylitis. MiXCR, applied by TCRdb to the 5' RACE reads, yields one record per CDR3 protein. Here the sample spans hundreds of thousands of distinct CDR3 sequences, around 21% being singletons. The sequencing input was blood, either unsorted or a sorted T cell fraction (not recorded which). Receptor source: a female donor with ankylosing spondylitis or in good health (not recorded which). Both conserved end residues are trimmed from each CDR3. The order of the fields is J gene, V gene, D gene, clone size, CDR3 protein. The D gene is left open where the match is weak. The size of a clone is reported for some rows only, either as once, few or many, or as a class for expanded clones.

TRBJ2-7 TRBV7-9 - few ASSLLTAGQLRDEQY
TRBJ1-6 TRBV7-2 TRBD1 - ASSSTGTGYNSPLH
TRBJ2-5 TRBV7-9 TRBD2 few ASRLTSVRLPSNQETQY
TRBJ2-5 TRBV29-1 - - SVYRDIQETQY
TRBJ1-4 TRBV27 - - ASSLWGATNEKLF
TRBJ2-1 TRBV24-1 TRBD1 - ATSDLQRGRDEQF
TRBJ2-5 TRBV20-1 - many SAEDGETQY
TRBJ1-2 TRBV7-2 TRBD1 many ASSLGDRRGGYT
TRBJ2-1 TRBV11-2 TRBD2 few ASSSGTSGTPADEQF
TRBJ2-1 TRBV6-5 - many ASSYLEDVNEQF
TRBJ2-1 TRBV5-1 - few ASSLGVLVREQF
TRBJ2-1 TRBV6-1 - - ASTSVEYNEQF
TRBJ1-1 TRBV28 TRBD1 - ASRTGGLNTEAF
TRBJ2-1 TRBV29-1 - many SVVRRVNEQF
TRBJ2-5 TRBV12-3/TRBV12-4 - few ASSLGGAAQY
TRBJ2-1 TRBV29-1 - many STPGLLNEQF
TRBJ2-7 TRBV5-1 - few ASSSGGQTYEQY
TRBJ2-1 TRBV30 TRBD2 once AWRPWSLAGGYNEQF
TRBJ1-1 TRBV20-1 - few SARGGKTEAF
TRBJ2-6 TRBV27 - - ASSFGFSSGANVLT